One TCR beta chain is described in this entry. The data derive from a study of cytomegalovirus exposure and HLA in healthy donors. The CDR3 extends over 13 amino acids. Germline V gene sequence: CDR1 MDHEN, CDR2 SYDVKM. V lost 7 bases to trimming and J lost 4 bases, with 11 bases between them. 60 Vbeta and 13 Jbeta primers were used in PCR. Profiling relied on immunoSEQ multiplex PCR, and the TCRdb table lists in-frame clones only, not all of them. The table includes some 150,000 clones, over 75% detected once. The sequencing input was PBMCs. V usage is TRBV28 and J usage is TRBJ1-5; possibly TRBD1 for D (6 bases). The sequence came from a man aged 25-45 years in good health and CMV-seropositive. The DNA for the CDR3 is TGTGCCAGCAAACGGGGGGCGAATCAGCCCCAGCATTTT. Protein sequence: CASKRGANQPQHF.